These T cell receptor beta chains were read from a single sample in a study of cytomegalovirus exposure and HLA in healthy donors. Clones were read by immunoSEQ multiplex PCR, and TCRdb kept only the in-frame ones, dropping some. The profile covers 250,000 to 300,000 clones, with around 87% appearing a single time and 0.35% to 0.4% taken by the ten largest. The specimen was PBMCs. The origin of the receptors is a woman aged 18-29 years in good health and CMV-seronegative. Each CDR3 is given with its conserved first and last residue. The order of the fields is J gene, CDR3 length, clone size, D gene, V gene, CDR3 DNA, CDR3 protein. A D gene is named only where the DNA matches it firmly. Clone size is stated in some rows and not others, as once, few, many or a class when expanded.

>TRBJ1-6|14|NA|TRBD1|TRBV2
TGTGCCAGCAGCGTCGACAGGGACAATTCACCCCTCCACTTT
CASSVDRDNSPLHF
>TRBJ2-5|16|NA|TRBD2|TRBV4-1
TGCGCCAGCAGCCCACGCCGCTCTAGCGGGCAAGAGACCCAGTACTTC
CASSPRRSSGQETQYF
>TRBJ1-6|17|few|NA|TRBV19
TGTGCCAGTAGTGTAATAACAGGGAGAATGTCGTATTCACCCCTCCACTTT
CASSVITGRMSYSPLHF
>TRBJ2-3|14|once|TRBD2|TRBV5-1
TGCGCCAGCAGCCCCGGGACTAACACAGATACGCAGTATTTT
CASSPGTNTDTQYF
>TRBJ1-6|14|NA|TRBD1|TRBV5-1
TGCGCCAGCAGCTTAGACAGGGCTAATTCACCCCTCCACTTT
CASSLDRANSPLHF
>TRBJ2-1|15|NA|TRBD2|TRBV11-2
TGTGCCAGCAGCTGGACTAGCGGAAGCTACAATGAGCAGTTCTTC
CASSWTSGSYNEQFF
>TRBJ2-3|15|NA|TRBD1|TRBV5-4
TGTGCCAGCAGCTACCGGGACAGGGTAACAGATACGCAGTATTTT
CASSYRDRVTDTQYF
>TRBJ1-5|17|NA|NA|TRBV27
TGTGCCAGCAGTTTGTTTGGGGGGAGGCGGGGCGATCAGCCCCAGCATTTT
CASSLFGGRRGDQPQHF
>TRBJ2-1|15|NA|TRBD2|TRBV7-9
TGTGCCAGCAGCTTAGGGACTAGCCGTTCCAATGAGCAGTTCTTC
CASSLGTSRSNEQFF
>TRBJ2-7|15|NA|TRBD2|TRBV5-4
TGTGCCAGCAGCTTGGCCGGGAGGGGGTCCTACGAGCAGTACTTC
CASSLAGRGSYEQYF
>TRBJ2-6|16|NA|TRBD1|TRBV4-3
TGCGCCAGCAGCCAAACAGGGGGCTCTGGGGCCAACGTCCTGACTTTC
CASSQTGGSGANVLTF
>TRBJ2-2|18|NA|TRBD2|TRBV4-3
TGCGCCAGCAGCCAAGATATTAGCGGGGGAATCAACACCGGGGAGCTGTTTTTT
CASSQDISGGINTGELFF